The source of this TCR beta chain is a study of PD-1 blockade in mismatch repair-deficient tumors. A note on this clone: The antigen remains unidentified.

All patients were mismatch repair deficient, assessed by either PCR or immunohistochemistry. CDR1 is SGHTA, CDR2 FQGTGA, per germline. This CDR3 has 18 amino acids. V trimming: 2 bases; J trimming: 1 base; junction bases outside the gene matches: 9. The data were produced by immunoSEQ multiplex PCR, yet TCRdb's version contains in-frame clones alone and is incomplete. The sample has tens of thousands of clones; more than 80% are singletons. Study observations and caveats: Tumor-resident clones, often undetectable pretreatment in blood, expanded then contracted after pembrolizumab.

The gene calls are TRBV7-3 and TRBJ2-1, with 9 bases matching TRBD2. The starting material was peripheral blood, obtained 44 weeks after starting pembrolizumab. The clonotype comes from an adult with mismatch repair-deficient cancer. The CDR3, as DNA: TGTGCCAGCAGCTTAGGGCCGAGACTAGCGGTGTCCTACAATGAGCAGTTCTTC. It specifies CASSLGPRLAVSYNEQFF.